This record covers a single T cell receptor beta chain. This CDR3 region has 24 residues. V was cut by 7 bases and J by 2 bases, with 43 bases left in between. CDR1 and CDR2 (germline): MDHEN, SYDVKM. The table came from immunoSEQ multiplex PCR; TCRdb's copy has only in-frame clones and leaves some out. The sample contains thousands of clones, 30% to 35% of which appear only once. The data stem from a study of graft-versus-host responses after intestinal transplantation. V and J are TRBV28 and TRBJ2-3; D tentatively fits TRBD1 or TRBD2 (9 bases each). The specimen was alloreactive CD4+ T cells from a mixed lymphocyte reaction culture, collected before intestinal transplant. Documented subset: CFSE-low proliferating T cells sorted from roughly six-day pre-transplant mixed lymphocyte reaction (GvH or HvG direction). The sequence came from a human patient who received an intestinal transplant. CDR3 sequence (DNA): TGTGCCAGCACCCGAGGACAGGGGTCAGTTTTTCTAGCGGGAATAGTGGGGATCACAGATACGCAGTATTTT. Its translation is CASTRGQGSVFLAGIVGITDTQYF.